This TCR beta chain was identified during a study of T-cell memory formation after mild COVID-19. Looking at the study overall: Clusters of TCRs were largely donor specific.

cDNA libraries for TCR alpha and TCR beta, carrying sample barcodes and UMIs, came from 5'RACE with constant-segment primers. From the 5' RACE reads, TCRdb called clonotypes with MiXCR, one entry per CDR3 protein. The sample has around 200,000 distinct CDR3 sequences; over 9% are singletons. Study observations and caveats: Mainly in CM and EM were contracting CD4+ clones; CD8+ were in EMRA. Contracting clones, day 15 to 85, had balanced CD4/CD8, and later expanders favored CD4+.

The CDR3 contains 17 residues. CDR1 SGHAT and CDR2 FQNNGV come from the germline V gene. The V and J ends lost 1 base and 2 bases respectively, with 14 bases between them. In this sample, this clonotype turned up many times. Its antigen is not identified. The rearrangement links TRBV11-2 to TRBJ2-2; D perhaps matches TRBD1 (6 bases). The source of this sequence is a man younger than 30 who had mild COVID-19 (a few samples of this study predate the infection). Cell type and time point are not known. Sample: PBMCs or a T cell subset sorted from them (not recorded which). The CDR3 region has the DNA TGTGCCAGCAGCTTAGTAGTGCGGACAGCTAACACCGGGGAGCTGTTTTTT. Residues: CASSLVVRTANTGELFF.